This passage covers 32 T cell receptor beta chains from one sample sequenced in a study of blood T cell repertoires in COVID-19. Repertoires were generated with immunoSEQ multiplex PCR, while TCRdb's copy carries only in-frame clones and drops some. The sample lists about 200,000 clones; roughly 85% were seen once. The sample was peripheral blood. All receptors come from a woman of 80 years or more with acute or convalescent COVID-19.

The rearrangement joins TRBV7-2 to TRBJ2-5; D might be TRBD2 (5 bases). The germline V gene encodes CDR1 SGHTA and CDR2 FQGNSA. V lost 1 base, J lost 5 bases, and 8 bases lay in between. The CDR3 extends over 13 amino acids. In nucleotides, the CDR3 is TGTGCCAGCAGCTTAGTAGCGATTGAGACCCAGTACTTC. Protein product: CASSLVAIETQYF.

V is TRBV7-3 and J is TRBJ2-2; TRBD1 might be the D (6 bases). Trimming stripped 3 bases from V and 1 base from J, with 9 bases between. CDR3 length: 15 residues. Germline lookup yields CDR1 SGHTA and CDR2 FQGTGA. DNA for the CDR3: TGTGCCAGCAGCTTTCTAGGGGGGAACACCGGGGAGCTGTTTTTT. Amino acid sequence: CASSFLGGNTGELFF.

The V and J genes are TRBV4-3 and TRBJ2-2; TRBD1 is a possible D gene (5 bases). V lost 0 bases and J lost 8, with 13 bases in between. The CDR3 totals 15 residues. Per the germline V gene, CDR1 is LGHNA and CDR2 is YSLEER. The CDR3: CASSQDFRATGELFF. CDR3 nucleotides: TGCGCCAGCAGCCAAGATTTCAGGGCTACAGGGGAGCTGTTTTTT.

J is TRBJ1-1 and V is TRBV27, with a weak D call TRBD1 (5 bases). CDR3 length: 16 amino acids. Trimming left V 6 bases short and J 2 bases short, with 19 bases between. From germline, CDR1 is MNHEY and CDR2 SMNVEV (reference sequence). The CDR3 here is CASRPRTTKANTEAFF. The CDR3 nucleotides are TGTGCCAGCAGACCCCGGACAACGAAAGCCAACACTGAAGCTTTCTTT.

This clone has just one count. The J gene is TRBJ2-1, the V gene TRBV5-6, with 8 bases matching TRBD1. Losses at the gene ends were 3 bases for V and 5 bases for J; bases not matched to a gene: 13. The length of the CDR3 is 17 residues. CDR1 SGHDT and CDR2 YYEEEE come from the germline V gene. The CDR3, as DNA: TGTGCCAGCAGCTCCTCAGGGGGCGGGCGTTTGGACAATGAGCAGTTCTTC. Its translation is CASSSSGGGRLDNEQFF.

The chain recombines TRBV27 with TRBJ1-2, with D perhaps TRBD1 (6 bases). This CDR3 spans 13 amino acids. Germline loops: CDR1 MNHEY, CDR2 SMNVEV (reference sequence). The ends were cut back, 0 bases at V and 7 bases at J, with 9 bases in the middle. In DNA, the CDR3 is TGTGCCAGCAGTTTATCAGGGGGGGCTGGCTACACCTTC. Translation gives CASSLSGGAGYTF.

The rearrangement uses TRBV11-2 and TRBJ2-7; weak D call: TRBD1 (5 bases). This CDR3 comprises 15 residues. With 5 bases removed from V and 1 base from J, the gap between germline ends came to 15 bases. Per the germline V gene, CDR1 is SGHAT and CDR2 is FQNNGV. CDR3 protein: CASSPLGARSYEQYF. The CDR3 DNA is TGTGCCAGCAGCCCCCTTGGGGCTAGGTCCTACGAGCAGTACTTC.

The chain uses TRBV5-1 and TRBJ2-3, with D possibly TRBD2 on 5 matching bases. V was shortened by 3 bases and J by 6 bases, with 14 bases between the two germline ends. CDR1 and CDR2 from the germline V gene are SGHRS and YFSETQ. This CDR3 has 14 amino acids. DNA for the CDR3: TGCGCCAGCAGCTCGGGGTCCAGAGAGGATACGCAGTATTTT. Translated: CASSSGSREDTQYF.

About this clone: Additional DNA sequences in this sample encode the identical CDR3. The CDR3 reads CASSPAGPYNEQFF. The CDR3 DNA is TGTGCCAGCAGTCCAGCGGGGCCCTACAATGAGCAGTTCTTC. The genes are TRBV11-2 and TRBJ2-1, with 7 bases matching TRBD2. Germline V gene sequence: CDR1 SGHAT, CDR2 FQNNGV. With V trimmed by 6 bases and J by 2 bases, 4 bases remained unmatched. This CDR3 has 14 residues.

The chain has TRBV25-1 and TRBJ1-2, with 9 nucleotides matching TRBD1. Germline-derived CDR1 and CDR2 are MGHDK and SYGVNS. The CDR3 covers 15 residues. Trimming removed 1 base from V and 4 bases from J; junction bases left unmatched: 4. This chain's CDR3 is CASSESQGAGYGYTF. CDR3 sequence (DNA): TGTGCCAGCAGTGAATCACAGGGGGCGGGCTATGGCTACACCTTC.

A word on this clone: An end of the junction does not agree with germline; a read error may underlie this. The chain recombines TRBV5-1 with TRBJ2-7; 11 positions match TRBD2. There are 14 residues in the CDR3. Germline CDR1 reads SGHRS; CDR2 reads YFSETQ. DNA of the CDR3: TGCGCCAGCGGGGAACTAGCGGGAGACTACGGGCAGTACTTC. Translation: CASGELAGDYGQYF. The full variable domain, with the rest looked up from reference TRBV5-1 and TRBJ2-7, is KAGVTQTPRYLIKTRGQQVTLSCSPISGHRSVSWYQQTPGQGLQFLFEYFSETQRNKGNFPGRFSGRQFSNSRSEMNVSTLELGDSALYLCASGELAGDYGQYFGPGTRLTVT.

This rearrangement joins TRBV5-1 to TRBJ2-1; 15 positions match TRBD2. Trimming removed 4 bases from V and 1 base from J; junction bases left unmatched: 3. The CDR3 has 17 residues. From germline, CDR1 is SGHRS and CDR2 YFSETQ. Here the CDR3 DNA reads TGCGCCAGCAGCCGGGGACTAGCGGGAGGTTCCTACAATGAGCAGTTCTTC. It translates to CASSRGLAGGSYNEQFF.

The chain employs TRBV7-9 and TRBJ1-2; maybe TRBD1 (5 bases). CDR1 and CDR2 from the germline V gene are SEHNR and FQNEAQ (reference sequence). The CDR3 sequence is 16 residues long. Trimming took 5 bases from V and 2 from J, leaving 18 bases between them. The CDR3 DNA is TGTGCCAGCAGCCAAGGGGTGGGTCTAGGAAACTATGGCTACACCTTC. As protein: CASSQGVGLGNYGYTF.

This clone appeared a few times. V is TRBV5-1 and J is TRBJ1-6; D remains unclear. Germline V gene lookup returns CDR1 SGHRS and CDR2 YFSETQ. CDR3 length: 16 residues. Trimming shortened V by 5 bases and J by 8 bases, and 20 bases separated the two germline ends. The CDR3 DNA reads TGCGCCAGCAGGGCCTCCAGATTCCCAATTTATTCACCCCTCCACTTT. Translated, it gives CASRASRFPIYSPLHF.

This chain joins TRBV7-9 and TRBJ2-2; D may be TRBD1 (6 bases). The V end lost 4 bases, the J end lost 6 bases, and 15 bases lay between the germline ends. The CDR3 totals 15 residues. From germline, CDR1 is SEHNR and CDR2 FQNEAQ (reference sequence). The CDR3 DNA reads TGTGCCAGCAGCTCTCTGACAGGATATTCCGGGGAGCTGTTTTTT. It encodes CASSSLTGYSGELFF.

The chain has TRBV19 and TRBJ2-2; 10 bases are a match to TRBD1. The CDR3 is made up of 17 amino acids. After removal of 1 base from V and 4 bases from J, the junction contained 6 bases not matched to a gene. CDR1 is LNHDA, CDR2 SQIVND, per germline (reference sequence). The CDR3 sequence: CASSIVFGTGVTGELFF. DNA for the CDR3: TGTGCCAGTAGTATAGTTTTTGGGACAGGGGTCACCGGGGAGCTGTTTTTT.

V usage is TRBV2 and J usage is TRBJ1-1; no reliable D call. CDR1 and CDR2 (germline): SNHLY, FYNNEI. The CDR3 contains 14 residues. Deletions cut 9 bases from V and 7 bases from J, with 21 bases between. DNA for the CDR3: TGTGCCAGTTCGAGGGAGACCATGCCCGGTGAAGCTTTCTTT. Amino acids: CASSRETMPGEAFF.

A single count supports this clone. The chain employs TRBV6-2 or TRBV6-3 and TRBJ1-5, with D possibly being TRBD1 (5 bases). The germline V gene has CDR1 MNHEY and CDR2 SVGEGT. Between the trimmed V and J ends, which lost 6 bases and 0 bases, there was a span of 12 bases. This CDR3 has 15 residues. CDR3 loop: CASSHDSYSNQPQHF. The CDR3 bases are TGTGCCAGCAGCCACGACAGTTATAGCAATCAGCCCCAGCATTTT.

The chain couples TRBV6-2 or TRBV6-3 to TRBJ2-5; possibly TRBD2 for D (6 bases). V lost 4 bases and J 5 bases, leaving 26 bases between the germline ends. The CDR3 length is 18 residues. Germline lookup yields CDR1 MNHEY and CDR2 SVGEGT. CDR3 region: CASSLGASSRGGLETQYF. In nucleotides, the CDR3 is TGTGCCAGCAGTTTAGGGGCAAGCTCCCGAGGAGGGTTGGAGACCCAGTACTTC.

V is TRBV6-2 or TRBV6-3 and J is TRBJ2-7, with a possible D match to TRBD2 (6 bases). With 4 bases removed from V and 3 bases from J, the gap between germline ends came to 16 bases. Germline loops: CDR1 MNHEY, CDR2 SVGEGT. This CDR3 is built from 15 residues. CDR3 region: CASSSSGTFHYEQYF. The CDR3 bases are TGTGCCAGCAGTTCATCCGGGACTTTTCACTACGAGCAGTACTTC.

The chain employs TRBV19 and TRBJ2-2, with D possibly TRBD2 on 5 matching bases. The V gene's germline CDR1 is LNHDA and CDR2 SQIVND (reference sequence). V lost 6 bases to trimming and J lost 5 bases, with 13 bases between them. This CDR3 comprises 14 residues. The chain's CDR3 is CASSPEDFTGELFF. The CDR3, as DNA: TGTGCCAGTAGCCCGGAGGATTTTACCGGGGAGCTGTTTTTT.

The gene calls are TRBV28 and TRBJ2-5, with TRBD2 identical over 13 bases. The length of the CDR3 is 17 residues. The junction had 12 bases not matched to a gene; V was cut back by 6 bases and J by 5 bases. The germline gives CDR1 MDHEN, CDR2 SYDVKM. The DNA of the CDR3 is TGTGCCAGCAGCTCCTCGGGACTAGCGGGAATAGGGGAGACCCAGTACTTC. The encoded protein is CASSSSGLAGIGETQYF. Full variable domain (missing parts from reference TRBV28 and TRBJ2-5): DVKVTQSSRYLVKRTGEKVFLECVQDMDHENMFWYRQDPGLGLRLIYFSYDVKMKEKGDIPEGYSVSREKKERFSLILESASTNQTSMYLCASSSSGLAGIGETQYFGPGTRLLVL.

This chain uses TRBV21-1 with TRBJ2-3; the table's TRBD2 call for D was not verified on the DNA. TRBV21-1 counts as a pseudogene. CDR3 size: 18 residues. The CDR3 sequence is CASSTRLAGVNRLDTQYF. CDR3 coding DNA: TGTGCCAGCAGCACACGACTAGCGGGAGTCAATCGTCTAGATACGCAGTATTTT.

The V gene is TRBV9, the J gene TRBJ1-6; D is undetermined. The CDR3 runs 14 residues. V dropped 4 bases and J dropped 8 bases, with 13 bases sitting between them. CDR1 and CDR2 (germline): SGDLS, YYNGEE. For the CDR3, the DNA is TGTGCCAGCAGCTCCCGGCCAGGATATTCACCCCTCCACTTT. Translated, it gives CASSSRPGYSPLHF.

The chain has TRBV7-2 and TRBJ1-2; 7 bases line up with TRBD1. CDR1 and CDR2 (germline): SGHTA, FQGNSA. This CDR3 is 15 amino acids long. Losses at the gene ends were 3 bases for V and 0 bases for J; bases not matched to a gene: 4. In DNA form, the CDR3 reads TGTGCCAGCAGCTTCCGGGACAGTTCTAACTATGGCTACACCTTC. It specifies CASSFRDSSNYGYTF.

The count of this clone is one. The V gene is TRBV28, the J gene TRBJ2-2, with 14 bases identical to TRBD2. Trimming cost V 3 bases and J 3 bases; bases outside gene matches: 0. The V gene's germline CDR1 is MDHEN and CDR2 SYDVKM. The CDR3 totals 16 residues. CDR3 amino acids: CASSLTSGRDTGELFF. DNA of the CDR3: TGTGCCAGCAGTTTGACTAGCGGGAGGGACACCGGGGAGCTGTTTTTT.

The V call is TRBV18, the J call TRBJ2-5, with 12 bases aligning to TRBD2. The CDR3 spans 13 residues. V lost 8 bases, J lost 5 bases, and 3 bases stayed unmatched. Per the germline V gene, CDR1 is KGHSH and CDR2 is LQKENI. The CDR3 loop reads CASRLAGGETQYF. The CDR3 region has the DNA TGTGCCAGCCGCCTAGCGGGAGGGGAGACCCAGTACTTC.

This chain uses TRBV6-1 with TRBJ2-1; 10 bases agree with TRBD2. The CDR3 sequence is 15 residues long. The germline V gene has CDR1 MNHNS and CDR2 SASEGT. J was trimmed by 2 bases and V by 2 bases; bases with no gene match: 0. CDR3 DNA sequence: TGTGCCAGCAGTGAACTAGCGGGAGCCTACAATGAGCAGTTCTTC. Residues: CASSELAGAYNEQFF.

The J gene is TRBJ2-3, the V gene TRBV7-3, with 9 nucleotides matching TRBD2. V dropped 4 bases and J dropped 0; count of bases not matched to a gene: 2. The CDR3 loop spans 15 amino acids. CDR1 SGHTA and CDR2 FQGTGA come from the germline V gene. Written as DNA, the CDR3 is TGTGCCAGCAGCTCCGGGACTAGCAGCACAGATACGCAGTATTTT. This gives the protein CASSSGTSSTDTQYF.

V is TRBV12-3 or TRBV12-4 and J is TRBJ2-3, with no clear D. This CDR3 comprises 12 residues. Deletions cut 5 bases from V and 3 bases from J, with 6 bases between. The CDR3 reads CASSPGTDTQYF. The CDR3 DNA is TGTGCCAGCAGTCCCGGGACAGATACGCAGTATTTT.

The chain is built from TRBV5-1 and TRBJ2-3; no clear D gene. The germline V gene encodes CDR1 SGHRS and CDR2 YFSETQ. The ends were cut back, 4 bases at V and 5 bases at J, with 8 bases in the middle. The CDR3 is 12 residues long. The CDR3 loop is CASSPPGDTQYF. CDR3 bases: TGCGCCAGCAGCCCACCAGGAGATACGCAGTATTTT.

This sequence joins TRBV6-5 and TRBJ2-1; D may be TRBD1 (6 bases). This CDR3 spans 14 amino acids. V was cut by 7 bases and J by 8 bases, with 18 bases left in between. The germline gives CDR1 MNHEY, CDR2 SVGAGI. CDR3 loop: CASIQGNLLHEQFF. CDR3 DNA: TGTGCCAGCATACAGGGCAATCTTCTCCATGAGCAGTTCTTC.